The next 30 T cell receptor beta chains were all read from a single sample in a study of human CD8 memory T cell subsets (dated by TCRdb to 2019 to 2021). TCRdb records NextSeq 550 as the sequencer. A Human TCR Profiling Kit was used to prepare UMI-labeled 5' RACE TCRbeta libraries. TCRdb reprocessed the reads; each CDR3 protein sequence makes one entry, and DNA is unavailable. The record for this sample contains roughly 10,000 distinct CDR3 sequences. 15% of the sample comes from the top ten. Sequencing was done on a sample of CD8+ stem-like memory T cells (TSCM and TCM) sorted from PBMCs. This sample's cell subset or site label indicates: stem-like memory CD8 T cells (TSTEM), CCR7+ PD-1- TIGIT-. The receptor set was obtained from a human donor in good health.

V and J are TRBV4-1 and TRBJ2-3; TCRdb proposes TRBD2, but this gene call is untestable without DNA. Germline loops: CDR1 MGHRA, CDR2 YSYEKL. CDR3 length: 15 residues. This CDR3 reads CASSQRTSGTNTQYF.

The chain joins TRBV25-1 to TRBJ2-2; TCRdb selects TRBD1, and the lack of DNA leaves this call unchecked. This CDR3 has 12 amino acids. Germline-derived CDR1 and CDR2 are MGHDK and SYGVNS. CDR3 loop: CASLGGTGELFF. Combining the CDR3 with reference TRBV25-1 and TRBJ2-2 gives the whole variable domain EADIYQTPRYLVIGTGKKITLECSQTMGHDKMYWYQQDPGMELHLIHYSYGVNSTEKGDLSSESTVSRIRTEHFPLTLESARPSHTSQYLCASLGGTGELFFGEGSRLTVL.

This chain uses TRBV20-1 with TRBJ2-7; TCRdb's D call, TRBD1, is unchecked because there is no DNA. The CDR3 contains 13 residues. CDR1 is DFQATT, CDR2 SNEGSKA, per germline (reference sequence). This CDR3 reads CSARTGGSYEQYF.

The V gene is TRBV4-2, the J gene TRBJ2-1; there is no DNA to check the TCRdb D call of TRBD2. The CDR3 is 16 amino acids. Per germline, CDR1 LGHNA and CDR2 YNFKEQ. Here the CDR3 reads CASSQEASGSSNEQFF.

CDR3 residues: CASSLGAGDYLGAFF. The chain employs TRBV7-9 and TRBJ1-1; TCRdb reports TRBD1, a call that lacks DNA to check it against. Germline assignment: CDR1 SEHNR and CDR2 FQNEAQ (reference sequence). CDR3 length: 15 residues.

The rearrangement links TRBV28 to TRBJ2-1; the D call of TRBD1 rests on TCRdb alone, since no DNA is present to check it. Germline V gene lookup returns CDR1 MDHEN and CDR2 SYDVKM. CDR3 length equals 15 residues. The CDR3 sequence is CASRPWGSGNNEQFF.

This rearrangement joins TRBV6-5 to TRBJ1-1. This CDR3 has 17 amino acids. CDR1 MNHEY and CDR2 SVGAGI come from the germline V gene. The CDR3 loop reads CASSSPGRRAEYTEAFF.

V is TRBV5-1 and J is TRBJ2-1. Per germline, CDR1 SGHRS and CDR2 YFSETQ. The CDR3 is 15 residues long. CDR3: CASSLASGLYNEQFF.

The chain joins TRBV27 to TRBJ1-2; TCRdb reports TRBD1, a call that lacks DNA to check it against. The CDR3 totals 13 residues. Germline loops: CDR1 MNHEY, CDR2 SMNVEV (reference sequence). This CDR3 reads CASSFRGGSGYTF.

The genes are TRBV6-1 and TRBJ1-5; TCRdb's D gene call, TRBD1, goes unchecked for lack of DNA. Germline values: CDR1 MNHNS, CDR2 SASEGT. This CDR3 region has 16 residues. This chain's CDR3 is CASRNRNRDSNQPQHF.

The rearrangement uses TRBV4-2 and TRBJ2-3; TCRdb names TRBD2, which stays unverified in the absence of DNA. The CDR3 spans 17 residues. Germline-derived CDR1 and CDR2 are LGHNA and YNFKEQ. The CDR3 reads CASSQGLASSKADTQYF.

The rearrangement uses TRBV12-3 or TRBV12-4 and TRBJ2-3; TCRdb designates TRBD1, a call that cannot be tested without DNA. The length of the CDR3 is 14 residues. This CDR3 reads CAGRGGEDTDTQYF.

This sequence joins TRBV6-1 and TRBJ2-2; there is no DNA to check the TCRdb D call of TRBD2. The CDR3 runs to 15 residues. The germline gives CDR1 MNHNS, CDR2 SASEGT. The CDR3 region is CASSEAAGITGELFF.

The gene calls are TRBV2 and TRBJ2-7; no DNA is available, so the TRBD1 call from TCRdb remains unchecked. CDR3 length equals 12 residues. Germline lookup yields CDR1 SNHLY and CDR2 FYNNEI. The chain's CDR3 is CASSHATGEQYF.

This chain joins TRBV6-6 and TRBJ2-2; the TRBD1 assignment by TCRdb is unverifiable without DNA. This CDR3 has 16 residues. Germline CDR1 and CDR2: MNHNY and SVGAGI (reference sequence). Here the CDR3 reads CASSYLTGTANGELFF.

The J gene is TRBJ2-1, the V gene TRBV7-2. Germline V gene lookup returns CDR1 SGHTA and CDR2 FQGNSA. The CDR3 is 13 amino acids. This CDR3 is CASSLTGLNEQFF.

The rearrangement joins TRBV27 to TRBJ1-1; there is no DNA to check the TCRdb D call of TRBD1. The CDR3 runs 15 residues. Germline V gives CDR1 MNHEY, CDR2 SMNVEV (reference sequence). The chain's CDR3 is CASSPSNGGNTEAFF.

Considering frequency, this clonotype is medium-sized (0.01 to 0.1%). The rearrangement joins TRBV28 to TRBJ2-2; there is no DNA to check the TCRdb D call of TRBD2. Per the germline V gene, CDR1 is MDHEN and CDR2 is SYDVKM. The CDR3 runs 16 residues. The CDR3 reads CASSLFAGGPTGELFF.

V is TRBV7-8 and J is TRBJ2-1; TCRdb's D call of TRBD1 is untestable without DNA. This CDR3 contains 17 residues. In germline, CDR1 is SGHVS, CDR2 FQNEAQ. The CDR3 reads CASTVNGGGQRHNEQFF. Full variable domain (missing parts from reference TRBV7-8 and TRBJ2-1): GAGVSQSPRYKVAKRGQDVALRCDPISGHVSLFWYQQALGQGPEFLTYFQNEAQLDKSGLPSDRFFAERPEGSVSTLKIQRTQQEDSAVYLCASTVNGGGQRHNEQFFGPGTRLTVL.

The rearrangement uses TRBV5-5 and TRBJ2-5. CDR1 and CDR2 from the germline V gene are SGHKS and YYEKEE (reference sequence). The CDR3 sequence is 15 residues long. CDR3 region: CASSLLDMAQETQYF.

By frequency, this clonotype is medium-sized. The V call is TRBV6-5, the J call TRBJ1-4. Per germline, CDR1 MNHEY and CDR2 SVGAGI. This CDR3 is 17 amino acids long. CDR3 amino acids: CASSYGPFRPTNEKLFF.

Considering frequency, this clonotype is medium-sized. This chain's CDR3 is CASSFRQGIYNEQFF. The gene calls are TRBV28 and TRBJ2-1; TCRdb's assignment of TRBD1 cannot be checked, as there is no DNA. The CDR3 contains 15 residues. The V gene's germline CDR1 is MDHEN and CDR2 SYDVKM.

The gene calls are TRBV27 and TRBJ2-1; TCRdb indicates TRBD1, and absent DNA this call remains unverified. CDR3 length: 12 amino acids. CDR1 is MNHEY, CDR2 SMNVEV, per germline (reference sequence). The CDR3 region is CASSLGTNEQFF.

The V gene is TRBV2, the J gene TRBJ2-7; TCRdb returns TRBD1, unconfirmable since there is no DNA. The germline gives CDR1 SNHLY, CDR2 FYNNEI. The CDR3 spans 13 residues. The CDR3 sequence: CATEGQGGDEQYF. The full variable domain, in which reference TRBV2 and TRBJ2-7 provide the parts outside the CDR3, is EPEVTQTPSHQVTQMGQEVILRCVPISNHLYFYWYRQILGQKVEFLVSFYNNEISEKSEIFDDQFSVERPDGSNFTLKIRSTKLEDSAMYFCATEGQGGDEQYFGPGTRLTVT.

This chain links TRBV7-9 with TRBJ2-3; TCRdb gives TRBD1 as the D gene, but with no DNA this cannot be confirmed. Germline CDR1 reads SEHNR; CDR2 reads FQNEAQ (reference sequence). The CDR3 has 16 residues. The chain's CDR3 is CASRSSGHLSTDTQYF.

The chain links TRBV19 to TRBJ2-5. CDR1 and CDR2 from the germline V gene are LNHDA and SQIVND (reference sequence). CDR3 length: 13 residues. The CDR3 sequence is CASSVDFQETQYF.

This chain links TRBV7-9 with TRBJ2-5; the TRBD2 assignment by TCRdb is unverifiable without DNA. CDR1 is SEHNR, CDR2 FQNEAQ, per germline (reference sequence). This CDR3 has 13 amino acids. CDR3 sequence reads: CASRGPDQETQYF. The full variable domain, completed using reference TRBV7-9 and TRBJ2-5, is DTGVSQNPRHKITKRGQNVTFRCDPISEHNRLYWYRQTLGQGPEFLTYFQNEAQLEKSRLLSDRFSAERPKGSFSTLEIQRTEQGDSAMYLCASRGPDQETQYFGPGTRLLVL.

CDR3 sequence reads: CSAPSLAGGRNEQFF. The chain employs TRBV20-1 and TRBJ2-1; the TCRdb call, TRBD2, lacks DNA for checking. CDR3 size: 15 residues. Germline CDR1 is DFQATT and CDR2 is SNEGSKA (reference sequence).

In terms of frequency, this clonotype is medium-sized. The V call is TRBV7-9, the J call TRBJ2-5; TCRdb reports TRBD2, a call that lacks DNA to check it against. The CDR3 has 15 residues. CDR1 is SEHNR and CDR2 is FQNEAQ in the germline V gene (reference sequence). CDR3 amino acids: CASSPTPRAGETQYF.

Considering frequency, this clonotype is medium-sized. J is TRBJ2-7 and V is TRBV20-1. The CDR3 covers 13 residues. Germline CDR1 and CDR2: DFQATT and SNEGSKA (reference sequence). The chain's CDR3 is CSARDRMTYEQYF.